This TCR beta chain was sequenced for a study of technical replicates of blood from a handful of donors. This CDR3 is built from 16 residues. Trimming at V came to 3 bases and at J to 2 bases, leaving 7 bases not matched to a gene. Germline CDR1 reads KGHSH; CDR2 reads LQKENI. Assay used: immunoSEQ multiplex PCR; TCRdb lists only in-frame clones, some missing. Of 65,000 to 80,000 clones listed, approximately 96% were seen once; the top ten hold 0.34%. Sequencing was carried out using T cells isolated from PBMCs. The source of this sequence is a human donor in good health. The rearrangement joins TRBV18 to TRBJ2-4; the match to TRBD2 covers 7 bases. The CDR3 bases are TGTGCCAGCTCACCGGTGCGGGGGTTGACCAAAAACATTCAGTACTTC. Its protein is CASSPVRGLTKNIQYF.